The 16 T cell receptor beta chains given below trace back to one sample, sequenced in a study of breast tumors, draining lymph nodes, adjacent tissues. TCRdb fed the multiplex PCR reads into MiXCR, producing one record per CDR3 protein. The sample consists of 12,000 to 15,000 distinct CDR3 sequences, around 55% of them appearing once. Sequences were obtained from tumor-adjacent breast tissue. The receptors were gathered from a female donor with breast cancer. Some clones in this sample may be carry-over from other donors' samples.

In DNA form, the CDR3 reads TGCAGTGCAACGGGACAGCTCTACGAGCAGTACTTC. Its translation: CSATGQLYEQYF. The chain is built from TRBV20-1 and TRBJ2-7, with 7 bases lining up with TRBD1. CDR3 length equals 12 residues. After removal of 6 bases from V and 3 bases from J, the junction contained 5 bases not matched to a gene. The germline V gene has CDR1 DFQATT and CDR2 SNEGSKA (reference sequence).

This chain links TRBV10-1 with TRBJ2-1; weak D call: TRBD1 (6 bases). Trimming shortened V by 10 bases and J by 0 bases, and 13 bases separated the two germline ends. This CDR3 is built from 14 residues. Germline V gives CDR1 WNHNN, CDR2 SYGVQD (reference sequence). The chain's CDR3 is CATPRDTSYNEQFF. DNA for the CDR3: TGCGCCACCCCTCGGGACACCTCCTACAATGAGCAGTTCTTC.

This clonotype was observed many times. This may be a read error: a much more frequent sequence differs by one nucleotide. The chain joins TRBV2 to TRBJ2-6, with D perhaps TRBD2 (6 bases). This CDR3 spans 16 amino acids. From germline, CDR1 is SNHLY and CDR2 FYNNEI. V was cut by 5 bases and J by 2 bases, with 13 bases left in between. The CDR3 region is CASSPGPGAGANVLTF. The CDR3 nucleotides are TGTGCCAGCAGTCCAGGGCCGGGGGCTGGGGCCAACGTCCTGACTTTC.

The V gene is TRBV20-1, the J gene TRBJ1-2; 7 bases map to TRBD1. From germline, CDR1 is DFQATT and CDR2 SNEGSKA (reference sequence). V lost 6 bases and J lost 0; bases outside the gene matches: 10. The CDR3 spans 15 residues. The CDR3 is CSARPTGTANYGYTF. The DNA for the CDR3 is TGCAGTGCCCGTCCAACCGGGACAGCTAACTATGGCTACACCTTC.

J is TRBJ2-2 and V is TRBV7-9; 10 bases line up with TRBD1. The CDR3 sequence is 14 residues long. The germline gives CDR1 SEHNR, CDR2 FQNEAQ (reference sequence). The J segment lost 6 bases and the V segment lost 3 bases, leaving 1 base of the junction unmatched. The CDR3 nucleotides read TGTGCCAGCAGCTTCGGGACAGGGGCCGGGGAGCTGTTTTTT. It encodes CASSFGTGAGELFF. The variable domain in full, with the rest retrieved from reference TRBV7-9 and TRBJ2-2, is DTGVSQNPRHKITKRGQNVTFRCDPISEHNRLYWYRQTLGQGPEFLTYFQNEAQLEKSRLLSDRFSAERPKGSFSTLEIQRTEQGDSAMYLCASSFGTGAGELFFGEGSRLTVL.

This chain joins TRBV15 and TRBJ2-7; TRBD1 matches 11 bases. Germline V CDR1 and CDR2: LNHNV, YYDKDF (reference sequence). The V segment lost 3 bases and the J segment 3 bases; nucleotides outside the gene matches: 4. The CDR3 has 15 residues. CDR3 sequence reads: CATSSWTGGVYEQYF. CDR3 DNA: TGTGCCACCAGCAGCTGGACAGGGGGCGTCTACGAGCAGTACTTC.

The chain carries TRBV11-3 and TRBJ1-6; 7 nucleotides align to TRBD1. CDR3 length: 15 residues. The germline CDR1 and CDR2 sequences are SGHNT and YENEEA. V gave up 0 bases and J gave up 10 bases; unmatched junction bases: 6. CDR3 sequence: CASSLEGQRGSPLHF. CDR3 sequence (DNA): TGTGCCAGCAGCTTAGAGGGACAGCGAGGCTCACCCCTCCACTTT.

This clonotype was seen at least ten times. The chain recombines TRBV5-8 with TRBJ2-7; TRBD1 agrees at 7 bases. The CDR3 runs to 13 residues. Per the germline V gene, CDR1 is SGHTS and CDR2 is YDEGEE. V lost 1 base, J lost 6 bases, and 4 bases stayed unmatched. CDR3 nucleotides: TGTGCCAGCAGCTTGTCGGGGACAGCCGAGCAGTACTTC. It yields the protein CASSLSGTAEQYF. Combining the CDR3 with reference TRBV5-8 and TRBJ2-7 gives the whole variable domain EAGVTQSPTHLIKTRGQQATLRCSPISGHTSVYWYQQALGLGLQFLLWYDEGEERNRGNFPPRFSGRQFPNYSSELNVNALELEDSALYLCASSLSGTAEQYFGPGTRLTVT.

For this clonotype: The junction does not match germline at one end; this may be a read error. The chain joins TRBV7-6 to TRBJ1-3, with D possibly being TRBD1 (5 bases). Germline V gene data show CDR1 as SGHVS and CDR2 as FNYEAQ. There are 16 residues in the CDR3. The CDR3 DNA reads TGTGCCAGCAACGAGACTGGGAGGGGAAGTGGAAACACCATACATTTT. Amino acid sequence: CASNETGRGSGNTIHF. Full variable domain (rest looked up from reference TRBV7-6 and TRBJ1-3): GAGVSQSPRYKVTKRGQDVALRCDPISGHVSLYWYRQALGQGPEFLTYFNYEAQQDKSGLPNDRFSAERPEGSISTLTIQRTEQRDSAMYRCASNETGRGSGNTIHFGEGSWLTVV.

CDR3 nucleotides: TGTGCCATCAGTGAGGGAGGGCTAGCGGGAGTCGCAGATACGCAGTATTTT. Amino acids: CAISEGGLAGVADTQYF. J is TRBJ2-3 and V is TRBV10-3, with TRBD2 matching over 10 bases. In germline, CDR1 is ENHRY, CDR2 SYGVKD. Unmatched junction bases numbered 9, after V lost 2 bases and J lost 4 bases. The CDR3 spans 17 residues.

This rearrangement joins TRBV28 to TRBJ2-5; tentatively, D is TRBD2 (5 bases). Germline V gene data show CDR1 as MDHEN and CDR2 as SYDVKM. The V gene lost 3 bases and the J gene lost 4 bases, with 9 bases spanning the gap. The CDR3 is 13 amino acids. The CDR3: CASSFSGRETQYF. CDR3 bases: TGTGCCAGCAGTTTTAGTGGGAGAGAGACCCAGTACTTC.

The CDR3 here is CASSLMTGPDGYTF. CDR3 in DNA: TGTGCCAGCAGCTTAATGACAGGGCCTGATGGCTACACCTTC. The chain recombines TRBV7-9 with TRBJ1-2; 7 bases fit TRBD1. This CDR3 contains 14 residues. Trimming at V came to 2 bases and at J to 6 bases, leaving 6 bases not matched to a gene. From germline, CDR1 is SEHNR and CDR2 FQNEAQ (reference sequence).

The V call is TRBV10-3, the J call TRBJ1-2; D ambiguous. Trimming removed 5 bases from V and 5 bases from J, with 15 bases in between. There are 14 residues in the CDR3. The germline V gene has CDR1 ENHRY and CDR2 SYGVKD. DNA of the CDR3: TGTGCCATCAGTCCCGGTGAGTCGAGATATGGCTACACCTTC. The encoded protein is CAISPGESRYGYTF.

The table lists this clonotype with many counts. The chain employs TRBV20-1 and TRBJ2-1; 9 bases are shared with TRBD2. J lost 8 bases, V lost 2 bases, and 10 bases had no gene match. This CDR3 comprises 15 residues. Germline V gene sequence: CDR1 DFQATT, CDR2 SNEGSKA (reference sequence). The CDR3 coding sequence is TGCAGTGCTAGAACAAGGGCGGGGGGGCCGTATGAGCAGTTCTTC. Translated, it gives CSARTRAGGPYEQFF.

The chain links TRBV28 to TRBJ1-4, with D unclear. The CDR3 consists of 12 residues. Germline CDR1 MDHEN, CDR2 SYDVKM. Trimming left V 2 bases short and J 8 bases short, with 6 bases between. The CDR3 here is CASSLAAEKLFF. Here the CDR3 DNA reads TGTGCCAGCAGTTTAGCGGCCGAAAAACTGTTTTTT.

This clonotype was recorded only once. The chain carries TRBV20-1 and TRBJ2-5, with no clear D. There are 14 residues in the CDR3. V shed 3 bases and J shed 5 bases, with 16 bases lying between them. CDR1 and CDR2 (germline): DFQATT, SNEGSKA (reference sequence). The CDR3 DNA reads TGCAGTGCTAGGTTTGCCCCCATGTTGGAGACCCAGTACTTC. It specifies CSARFAPMLETQYF.